Following are 9 T cell receptor beta chains from one sample sequenced in a study of Graves' ophthalmopathy and Graves' hyperthyroidism. Investigators amplified TCR beta CDR3 regions from RNA transcripts. HTBI primers were employed in first-round RT-PCR, then a second-round multiplex PCR followed. TCRdb reanalysed the multiplex PCR reads using MiXCR and keeps one entry per CDR3 protein. Of about 220,000 distinct CDR3 sequences listed, about 22% are singletons. Sequenced material: peripheral blood. These receptor sequences come from a woman between 50 and 59 years old with Graves' ophthalmopathy.

This clonotype showed up many times. The rearrangement uses TRBV6-1 and TRBJ1-1; D is perhaps TRBD1 (5 bases). Germline CDR1 is MNHNS and CDR2 is SASEGT. The CDR3 extends over 13 amino acids. The germline V and J ends were trimmed by 8 bases and 2 bases, with 12 bases remaining between them. The CDR3 nucleotides are TGTGCCAGCCGGGACTCACCTAACACTGAAGCTTTCTTT. This sequence encodes CASRDSPNTEAFF.

The chain's CDR3 is CASRRPGTTYEQYF. The CDR3, as DNA: TGTGCCAGCAGACGGCCGGGAACGACCTACGAGCAGTACTTC. This chain connects TRBV28 to TRBJ2-7, with a possible D match to TRBD2 (5 bases). This CDR3 comprises 14 residues. Trimming left V 6 bases short and J 2 bases short, with 14 bases between. Germline lookup yields CDR1 MDHEN and CDR2 SYDVKM.

There are many counts of this clonotype. V is TRBV7-9 and J is TRBJ2-7; D not certain. Germline CDR1 is SEHNR and CDR2 is FQNEAQ (reference sequence). V dropped 5 bases and J dropped 2 bases, with 10 bases sitting between them. The CDR3 covers 13 residues. The CDR3 nucleotides read TGTGCCAGCAGCCCCGACGGTCCCTACGAGCAGTACTTC. This gives the protein CASSPDGPYEQYF.

This clonotype was detected many times. The chain links TRBV15 to TRBJ1-1, with unresolved D. Germline values: CDR1 LNHNV, CDR2 YYDKDF (reference sequence). Trimming cost V 2 bases and J 3 bases, with 4 bases left between them. This CDR3 spans 12 amino acids. CDR3 in DNA: TGTGCCACCAGCAGACCGTACACTGAAGCTTTCTTT. It yields the protein CATSRPYTEAFF.

Ten or more counts support this clonotype. The CDR3 is CASSFTTGTNQPQHF. The CDR3 nucleotides read TGCGCCAGCAGCTTTACGACAGGGACCAATCAGCCCCAGCATTTT. The chain employs TRBV5-1 and TRBJ1-5; TRBD1 matches at 7 bases. The CDR3 has 15 amino acids. From germline, CDR1 is SGHRS and CDR2 YFSETQ. Germline trimming cut 2 bases from V and 3 bases from J; bases unmatched to any gene: 5. Full variable domain (rest looked up from reference TRBV5-1 and TRBJ1-5): KAGVTQTPRYLIKTRGQQVTLSCSPISGHRSVSWYQQTPGQGLQFLFEYFSETQRNKGNFPGRFSGRQFSNSRSEMNVSTLELGDSALYLCASSFTTGTNQPQHFGDGTRLSIL.

The chain links TRBV2 to TRBJ1-5, with 8 bases matching TRBD1. This CDR3 contains 15 residues. J lost 2 bases, V lost 6 bases, and 6 bases had no gene match. The germline CDR1 and CDR2 sequences are SNHLY and FYNNEI. The CDR3, as DNA: TGTGCCAGCAGCGAACAGGGGGATGGCAATCAGCCCCAGCATTTT. This sequence encodes CASSEQGDGNQPQHF.

This clonotype has a count of ten or more. J is TRBJ1-1 and V is TRBV12-3 or TRBV12-4, with 8 nucleotides matching TRBD1. The CDR3 runs to 13 residues. Germline trimming cut 7 bases from V and 11 bases from J; bases unmatched to any gene: 12. The CDR3, as DNA: TGTGCCAGCACCAACTACAGGGGGATGAGTGCTTTCTTT. It specifies CASTNYRGMSAFF.

This clonotype was observed at least ten times. A much larger clone differs from this one at a single base, so this may be a read error. V usage is TRBV6-1 and J usage is TRBJ1-1, with D perhaps matching TRBD1 (5 bases). Per the germline V gene, CDR1 is MNHNS and CDR2 is SASEGT. There are 15 residues in the CDR3. Trimming stripped 5 bases from V and 3 bases from J, with 16 bases between. The CDR3 nucleotides are TGTGCCAGCAGTAGAAGAGGGGCCGGGTACACTGAAGCTTTCTTT. It codes for CASSRRGAGYTEAFF.

This clonotype was seen repeatedly, ten times or more. The CDR3: CSARVFLGTLETQYF. DNA of the CDR3: TGCAGTGCTAGAGTATTTCTAGGAACGTTGGAGACCCAGTACTTC. V and J are TRBV20-1 and TRBJ2-5, with D unresolved. Germline V gene sequence: CDR1 DFQATT, CDR2 SNEGSKA (reference sequence). This CDR3 comprises 15 residues. V was clipped by 1 base and J by 5 bases, with 17 bases between them.